This T cell receptor beta chain derives from a study of T cells in Graves' hyperthyroidism and ophthalmopathy. The source material, RNA transcripts, was used to amplify TCR beta CDR3 regions. A first-round RT-PCR of the TCR CDR3 used the HTBI primer set. TCRdb processed the multiplex PCR reads anew with MiXCR; each CDR3 protein has one entry. The data contain 330,000 or so distinct CDR3 sequences, less than 20% of them singletons. Patients with uncontrolled infections, other autoimmune diseases, pregnancy or lactation were excluded. Diagnosis relied on clinical symptoms, serum thyroxine and TRAb, thyroid ultrasound and orbital computed tomography. The sample consisted of blood. The sequence was obtained from a man in his fifties or sixties with Graves' ophthalmopathy.

The CDR3 here is CASRGTYNEQFF. CDR3 in DNA: TGTGCCAGCAGGGGGACCTACAATGAGCAGTTCTTC. The chain employs TRBV6-1 and TRBJ2-1; no definite D call. Trimming removed 6 bases from V and 2 bases from J, with 5 bases in between. Germline CDR1 and CDR2: MNHNS and SASEGT. The CDR3 spans 12 residues.